Listed below are T cell receptor beta chains from one sample, sequenced in a study of T-cell reconstitution after alpha-beta-depleted transplantation in children. TCRdb passed the PCR reads through MiXCR, listing each CDR3 protein once. The sample carries fewer than 450,000 distinct CDR3 sequences, roughly 15% recorded once. Sequencing was performed on PBMCs, mostly from graft donor cells, taken 360 days after TCRalphabeta/CD19-depleted stem cell transplant. These receptors were obtained from a male patient between 2 and 9 years old who had a stem cell transplant for acute lymphoblastic leukemia, so the T cells may come from the graft donor. Each CDR3 is given without its conserved first and last residue. Fields, in order: V gene, CDR3 protein.

V: TRBV9; CDR3: ASSVGPKETQY
V: TRBV6-5; CDR3: ASSYSTWVGETQY
V: TRBV12-3/TRBV12-4; CDR3: ASSLAPTSTDTQY
V: TRBV28; CDR3: ASSFHPLAGRPYEQY
V: TRBV12-3/TRBV12-4; CDR3: ASSPPLGAQY
V: TRBV7-6; CDR3: ASSPGITDTQY
V: TRBV29-1; CDR3: SVEAGEGYEQY
V: TRBV27; CDR3: ASSQRTYSYYEQF
V: TRBV12-3/TRBV12-4; CDR3: ASSPGTGGRSAQH
V: TRBV28; CDR3: ASSLGLAGDPPNEQF
V: TRBV28; CDR3: ASKRMNYGYT
V: TRBV5-5; CDR3: ASSLYKGTGSNQPQH
V: TRBV3-1; CDR3: ASSHRAGEQF
V: TRBV29-1; CDR3: SVRGLGQGQNIVSQPQH
V: TRBV28; CDR3: ASTPPTRTLAKNIQY
V: TRBV4-3; CDR3: ASSQAPLGGSLVYEQY
V: TRBV30; CDR3: AWSALTRRSGNTIY
V: TRBV4-1; CDR3: ASSQSPVSYEQY
V: TRBV4-1; CDR3: ASSQGPNGGEQY
V: TRBV10-3; CDR3: AIAEGYEQY
V: TRBV4-1; CDR3: ASSEQRPGLILF
V: TRBV12-3/TRBV12-4; CDR3: TFSLARGGTASTYEQY
V: TRBV6-1; CDR3: ASSEGVDNEQF
V: TRBV29-1; CDR3: SVQLTMATDTQY
V: TRBV12-3/TRBV12-4; CDR3: AALAATGELF
V: TRBV19; CDR3: ASTGQGLGYNEQF
V: TRBV7-8; CDR3: ASSLVALAASYEQY
V: TRBV3-1; CDR3: ASSQGDTLYEQY
V: TRBV28; CDR3: ASLGVLGQPQH
V: TRBV11-2; CDR3: ASSFSVAKNIQY
V: TRBV13; CDR3: ASSPSSGTTYNEQF
V: TRBV28; CDR3: ASSTISGSSYEQY
V: TRBV19; CDR3: ASSPDWATNEKLF
V: TRBV4-3; CDR3: ASSPGAAGLTDTQY
V: TRBV10-3; CDR3: AISGPNSGRMGDTQY
V: TRBV12-3/TRBV12-4; CDR3: ASSYATGGNTGELF
V: TRBV29-1; CDR3: SVVGGTSGTDTQY
V: TRBV11-2; CDR3: ASSLDLGNEQF
V: TRBV28; CDR3: ASSFPLVLAIPYNNEQF
V: TRBV27; CDR3: ASTPGRGQRELF
V: TRBV7-2; CDR3: ASSSLISGGELF
V: TRBV20-1; CDR3: SQGRGRCETQY
V: TRBV4-2; CDR3: ASSQDPDTGTGFYEQY
V: TRBV12-3/TRBV12-4; CDR3: ASSPGQGNTGELF
V: TRBV12-3/TRBV12-4; CDR3: ASIPSGLLTDTQY
V: TRBV20-1; CDR3: SARSDEAGELF
V: TRBV20-1; CDR3: SARRASGRSETQY
V: TRBV20-1; CDR3: SARVTRPLKAEQY
V: TRBV20-1; CDR3: SATRGAGQETQY
V: TRBV28; CDR3: ASSFRLFGDGSTDTQY
V: TRBV4-1; CDR3: ASSEGGGTDTQY